The clone carrying this T cell receptor (beta chain) was seen at least ten times. The use of a sample-barcoded 5' primer and a J-beta primer mix characterized a second PCR of about 6 to 11 cycles. TCRdb redid the calling of the 5' RACE reads with MiXCR, one entry per CDR3 protein. Of around 1,100,000 distinct CDR3 sequences in the sample, 30% to 40% are singletons; the top ten hold over 10%. This sample was included in a study of blood T cells in healthy people across ages. Samples each had at least 5.5 micrograms of total RNA extracted. From germline, CDR1 is MNHNY and CDR2 SVGAGI (reference sequence). After removal of 6 bases from V and 1 base from J, the junction contained 7 bases not matched to a gene. The CDR3 has 15 residues.

This receptor was identified in a man between 18 and 35 years old in good health. Sequencing was performed on blood. V is TRBV6-6 and J is TRBJ1-2, with 8 bases identical to TRBD1. The CDR3 protein is CASRLHRGGNYGYTF. CDR3 sequence (DNA): TGTGCCAGCAGACTACACAGGGGGGGTAACTATGGCTACACCTTC.